Below, 22 T cell receptor beta chains from the same sample are listed, as sequenced in a study of beta chain features in type 1 diabetes. Expressed TCRB transcripts were sequenced after all isolated RNA was converted to cDNA. Only in-frame clones appear in the TCRdb table, and some are missing; sequencing was by immunoSEQ multiplex PCR. The data contain approximately 40,000 clones, 50% of them singletons. What was sequenced was stem cell memory CD4+ T cells from blood. The receptors shown here come from a woman in her 30s in good health.

This chain uses TRBV28 with TRBJ1-1; 8 positions agree with TRBD1. CDR3 length: 16 residues. The trim removed 3 bases at V and 1 base at J, leaving 7 bases unmatched. The germline V gene encodes CDR1 MDHEN and CDR2 SYDVKM. Here the CDR3 reads CASSFRTGLRNTEAFF. CDR3 sequence (DNA): TGTGCCAGCAGTTTCAGGACAGGGTTGAGGAACACTGAAGCTTTCTTT.

The chain employs TRBV4-2 and TRBJ2-5; D gene unclear. This CDR3 spans 14 amino acids. Germline CDR1 is LGHNA and CDR2 is YNFKEQ. Between the trimmed V and J ends, which lost 7 bases and 6 bases, there was a span of 18 bases. CDR3 coding DNA: TGTGCCAGCAAAAGAACAGACGGCCCCCAGACCCAGTACTTC. Its translation: CASKRTDGPQTQYF.

The chain combines TRBV19 with TRBJ2-3, with D perhaps matching TRBD1 (7 bases). The length of the CDR3 is 21 residues. The V end was cut by 4 bases, the J end by 0 bases, with 29 bases between. From germline, CDR1 is LNHDA and CDR2 SQIVND (reference sequence). CDR3 sequence reads: CASSNRNHGGTAGTSTDTQYF. DNA for the CDR3: TGTGCCAGTAGTAATAGAAATCACGGCGGGACAGCGGGTACTAGCACAGATACGCAGTATTTT.

The rearrangement uses TRBV4-1 and TRBJ2-5, with 10 bases matching TRBD2. Trimming at V came to 3 bases and at J to 3 bases, leaving 7 bases not matched to a gene. This CDR3 is 16 amino acids long. CDR1 is MGHRA, CDR2 YSYEKL, per germline. In nucleotides, the CDR3 is TGCGCCAGCAGCCAGGTTGGACTAGCGGCAAAAGAGACCCAGTACTTC. Its protein is CASSQVGLAAKETQYF.

This clone is a singleton in its sample. V gene TRBV7-3 combines with J gene TRBJ2-1, with 12 bases aligning to TRBD2. Germline V gene lookup returns CDR1 SGHTA and CDR2 FQGTGA. Trimming removed 2 bases from V and 7 bases from J; junction bases left unmatched: 18. The CDR3 covers 20 residues. The CDR3: CASSLYAAAAGLAGINEQFF. The CDR3 coding sequence is TGTGCCAGCAGCTTATATGCGGCGGCGGCGGGACTAGCGGGTATTAATGAGCAGTTCTTC.

This chain connects TRBV9 to TRBJ2-3, with D possibly being TRBD2 (6 bases). V gave up 4 bases and J gave up 9 bases, with 12 bases separating them. From germline, CDR1 is SGDLS and CDR2 YYNGEE. The CDR3 consists of 12 residues. The CDR3 DNA follows: TGTGCCAGCAGCAAACTAGGAGGGACGCAGTATTTT. This gives the protein CASSKLGGTQYF.

This clone was seen once. The rearrangement joins TRBV9 to TRBJ1-1; D is perhaps TRBD1 (5 bases). Trimming shortened V by 1 base and J by 7 bases, and 11 bases separated the two germline ends. This CDR3 is built from 13 residues. Germline CDR1 reads SGDLS; CDR2 reads YYNGEE. CDR3 amino acids: CASSVMGGDEAFF. The CDR3 DNA reads TGTGCCAGCAGCGTAATGGGGGGTGATGAAGCTTTCTTT.

The chain has TRBV14 and TRBJ2-7; TRBD2 is a possible D gene (6 bases). This CDR3 has 13 residues. Germline V gene lookup returns CDR1 SGHDN and CDR2 FVKESK. V gave up 4 bases and J gave up 1 base, with 8 bases separating them. In nucleotides, the CDR3 is TGTGCCAGCAGCCCCGGGACTTCCTACGAGCAGTACTTC. It yields the protein CASSPGTSYEQYF.

The sample holds a few counts of this clone. The chain links TRBV7-2 to TRBJ2-6; no clear D. Trimming removed 5 bases at V and 2 bases at J, with 13 bases between. CDR1 is SGHTA, CDR2 FQGNSA, per germline. There are 16 residues in the CDR3. The chain's CDR3 is CASSPPVRPGANVLTF. In DNA, the CDR3 is TGTGCCAGCAGCCCCCCAGTACGTCCTGGGGCCAACGTCCTGACTTTC. The full variable domain, completed using reference TRBV7-2 and TRBJ2-6, is GAGVSQSPSNKVTEKGKDVELRCDPISGHTALYWYRQSLGQGLEFLIYFQGNSAPDKSGLPSDRFSAERTGGSVSTLTIQRTQQEDSAVYLCASSPPVRPGANVLTFGAGSRLTVL.

The sample holds one count of this clone. This chain connects TRBV7-9 to TRBJ2-5; the D gene is possibly TRBD2 (7 bases). V gave up 2 bases and J gave up 5 bases, with 24 bases separating them. The CDR3 has 18 amino acids. Germline V gene sequence: CDR1 SEHNR, CDR2 FQNEAQ (reference sequence). For the CDR3, the DNA is TGTGCCAGCAGCTTAAAGGGGGGGCGAAAAAAGCGCGTGGAGACCCAGTACTTC. Translation: CASSLKGGRKKRVETQYF.

The chain is built from TRBV2 and TRBJ2-5, with 11 bases fitting TRBD1. Trimming at V came to 6 bases and at J to 1 base, leaving 4 bases not matched to a gene. The CDR3 is 15 residues long. Germline CDR1 reads SNHLY; CDR2 reads FYNNEI. The CDR3 coding sequence is TGTGCCAGCAGCGGGACAGGGGGGACCCAAGAGACCCAGTACTTC. Protein product: CASSGTGGTQETQYF.

This clone came up a few times. This rearrangement joins TRBV28 to TRBJ1-5; weak D call: TRBD1 (5 bases). Trimming shortened V by 9 bases and J by 1 base, and 7 bases separated the two germline ends. CDR3 length: 12 residues. Germline V gene lookup returns CDR1 MDHEN and CDR2 SYDVKM. This CDR3 is CASRGSNQPQHF. In DNA form, the CDR3 reads TGTGCCAGTAGGGGAAGCAATCAGCCCCAGCATTTT.

This chain's CDR3 is CASSTRTSGRNNEQFF. CDR3 sequence (DNA): TGTGCCAGCAGCACCAGGACTAGCGGGAGGAACAATGAGCAGTTCTTC. V is TRBV7-8 and J is TRBJ2-1; 14 nucleotides agree with TRBD2. Germline loops: CDR1 SGHVS, CDR2 FQNEAQ. V lost 5 bases to trimming and J lost 5 bases; unmatched junction nucleotides: 5. This CDR3 is built from 16 residues. The full variable domain, in which reference TRBV7-8 and TRBJ2-1 provide the parts outside the CDR3, is GAGVSQSPRYKVAKRGQDVALRCDPISGHVSLFWYQQALGQGPEFLTYFQNEAQLDKSGLPSDRFFAERPEGSVSTLKIQRTQQEDSAVYLCASSTRTSGRNNEQFFGPGTRLTVL.

The rearrangement uses TRBV7-6 and TRBJ2-6; D possibly corresponds to TRBD1 (6 bases). Trimming took off 5 bases at V and 5 bases at J, with 16 bases between the two ends. CDR3 size: 16 residues. Germline lookup yields CDR1 SGHVS and CDR2 FNYEAQ. CDR3 amino acids: CASSQPTGSRANVLTF. As DNA, the CDR3 is TGTGCCAGCAGCCAGCCCACAGGGTCTAGGGCCAACGTCCTGACTTTC.

CDR3 DNA: TGTGCCAGCAGCAGCCCGCCAACCCCAGATACGCAGTATTTT. This gives the protein CASSSPPTPDTQYF. The chain couples TRBV7-9 to TRBJ2-3; D unclear. The length of the CDR3 is 14 residues. Germline V lookup: CDR1 SEHNR, CDR2 FQNEAQ (reference sequence). The germline V and J ends were trimmed by 5 bases and 4 bases, with 13 bases remaining between them.

The V call is TRBV28, the J call TRBJ2-3; TRBD2 is a possible D gene (6 bases). Trimming stripped 5 bases from V and 4 bases from J, with 19 bases between. Germline V CDR1 and CDR2: MDHEN, SYDVKM. This CDR3 comprises 16 residues. CDR3 nucleotides: TGTGCCAGCAGTCGGGACTCCTCACCAGTCCCAGATACGCAGTATTTT. This codes for CASSRDSSPVPDTQYF.

This clone has just one count. Written as DNA, the CDR3 is TGTGCCAGCAGTCCAAGCGGAGGGAGGGGCAATGAGCAGTTCTTC. This codes for CASSPSGGRGNEQFF. V gene TRBV6-4 combines with J gene TRBJ2-1, with TRBD2 identical over 7 bases. Germline CDR1 and CDR2: MRHNA and SNTAGT. V lost 5 bases, J lost 6 bases, and 10 bases stayed unmatched. The CDR3 spans 15 residues.

This clone was seen a few times. The chain is built from TRBV4-3 and TRBJ2-1, with 8 bases that match TRBD2. This CDR3 has 16 residues. In germline, CDR1 is LGHNA, CDR2 YSLEER. Trimming took 3 bases from V and 4 from J; bases not matched to a gene: 8. The CDR3 nucleotides read TGCGCCAGCAGCCAGCTTCAGGGCGGGAGGTACAATGAGCAGTTCTTC. Protein product: CASSQLQGGRYNEQFF.

The chain recombines TRBV9 with TRBJ2-7; the match to TRBD1 covers 7 bases. The germline gives CDR1 SGDLS, CDR2 YYNGEE. The CDR3 extends over 15 amino acids. V shed 3 bases, J shed 3 bases, and the junction held 9 bases outside the gene matches. The CDR3 DNA reads as TGTGCCAGCAGCGCCGGGACAGCTGGGTACTACGAGCAGTACTTC. This sequence encodes CASSAGTAGYYEQYF. Full variable domain (outside the CDR3, taken from reference TRBV9 and TRBJ2-7): DSGVTQTPKHLITATGQRVTLRCSPRSGDLSVYWYQQSLDQGLQFLIQYYNGEERAKGNILERFSAQQFPDLHSELNLSSLELGDSALYFCASSAGTAGYYEQYFGPGTRLTVT.

This sequence joins TRBV7-3 and TRBJ2-2; 7 nucleotides align to TRBD2. The CDR3 is 19 amino acids. After removal of 5 bases from V and 0 bases from J, the junction contained 15 bases not matched to a gene. Germline values: CDR1 SGHTA, CDR2 FQGTGA. The CDR3 protein is CASSPRLGRENPNTGELFF. The CDR3 bases are TGTGCCAGCAGCCCCCGGCTAGGGCGGGAGAACCCGAACACCGGGGAGCTGTTTTTT. The full variable domain, in which reference TRBV7-3 and TRBJ2-2 provide the parts outside the CDR3, is GAGVSQTPSNKVTEKGKYVELRCDPISGHTALYWYRQSLGQGPEFLIYFQGTGAADDSGLPNDRFFAVRPEGSVSTLKIQRTERGDSAVYLCASSPRLGRENPNTGELFFGEGSRLTVL.

This chain uses TRBV27 with TRBJ2-2, with a weak D call TRBD2 (5 bases). The CDR3 runs to 16 residues. V dropped 4 bases and J dropped 5 bases, with 17 bases sitting between them. CDR1 is MNHEY, CDR2 SMNVEV, per germline (reference sequence). CDR3 DNA sequence: TGTGCCAGCAGTTACCCCGACGGGGTCGGGACCGGGGAGCTGTTTTTT. Translation gives CASSYPDGVGTGELFF.

This clone was observed a few times. The CDR3 spells CASSQETLAGGYYEQYF. CDR3 nucleotide sequence: TGTGCCAGCAGCCAAGAAACACTAGCGGGAGGGTACTACGAGCAGTACTTC. The J gene is TRBJ2-7, the V gene TRBV4-2, with TRBD2 matching over 13 bases. CDR1 LGHNA and CDR2 YNFKEQ come from the germline V gene. The CDR3 is made up of 17 amino acids. Trimming removed 0 bases from V and 3 bases from J; junction bases left unmatched: 5.